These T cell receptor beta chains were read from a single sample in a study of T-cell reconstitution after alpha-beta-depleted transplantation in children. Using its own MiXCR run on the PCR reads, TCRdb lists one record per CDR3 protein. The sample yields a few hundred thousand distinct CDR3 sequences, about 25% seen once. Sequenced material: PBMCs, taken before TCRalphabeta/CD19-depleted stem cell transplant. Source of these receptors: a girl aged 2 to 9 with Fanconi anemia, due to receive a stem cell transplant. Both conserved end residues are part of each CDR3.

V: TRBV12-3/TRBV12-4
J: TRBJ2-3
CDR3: CASSLRREGRDTQYF

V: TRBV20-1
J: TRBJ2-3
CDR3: CSASPSGQFPDTQYF

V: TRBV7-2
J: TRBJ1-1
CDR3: CASSSFRGRGTEAFF

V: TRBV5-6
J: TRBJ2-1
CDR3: CASSSIGGSLYNEQFF

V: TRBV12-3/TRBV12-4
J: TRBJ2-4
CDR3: CASSFGAGLAKNIQYF

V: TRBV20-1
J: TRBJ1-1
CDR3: CSARKTTRDSAPPEAFF

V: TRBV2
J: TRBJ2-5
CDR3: CASRDDRAQETQYF

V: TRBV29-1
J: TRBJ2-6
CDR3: CSVGGTGGVSGANVLTF

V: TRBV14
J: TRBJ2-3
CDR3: CASSQDGVGDTDTQYF

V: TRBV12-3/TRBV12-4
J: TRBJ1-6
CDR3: CASSRTGNSPLHF

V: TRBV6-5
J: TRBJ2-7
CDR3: CASSWGVEQYF

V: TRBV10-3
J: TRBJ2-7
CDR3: CAISSQAGGSYEQYF

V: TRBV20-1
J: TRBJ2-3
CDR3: CSAGRNVFDTQYF

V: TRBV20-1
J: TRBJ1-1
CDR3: CSAATVSNTEAFF

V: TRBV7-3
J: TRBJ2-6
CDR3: CASSLTVRGANVLTF

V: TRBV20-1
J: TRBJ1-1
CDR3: CSARDWSSGGTGSRNTEAFF

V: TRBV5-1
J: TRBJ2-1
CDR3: CASSFAASYNEQFF

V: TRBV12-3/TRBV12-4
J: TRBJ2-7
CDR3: CASRKQGESYEQYF